This T cell receptor (beta chain) comes out of a study of post-analysis software for immune sequencing data. Study-level background: Recorded subtypes: relapsing-remitting, secondary progressive, progressive-relapsing; some patients unannotated. The study's findings and limits: Versus controls, multiple sclerosis patients showed significantly lower diversity (normalized Chao1). Batch-mates among the samples co-clustered strongly by F measure. Five or six TRBV segments were significantly more frequent in patients than in controls. TRBV5-6, TRBV5-1 and TRBV20-1 were among these segments.

TCR beta libraries were prepared from cDNA with unique molecular identifiers. T cells numbering roughly 0.95 to 10 million gave rise to some 500,000 cDNA molecules. TCRdb independently ran MiXCR on the PCR reads; one entry per CDR3 protein. The profile shows hundreds of thousands of distinct CDR3 sequences, 44% of them singletons. About this clonotype itself: Its antigen is not known.

Germline V gene lookup returns CDR1 MNHNS and CDR2 SASEGT. There are 15 residues in the CDR3. Trimming removed 2 bases from V and 4 bases from J; junction bases left unmatched: 4. The clonotype comes from a girl between 10 and 17 years old with multiple sclerosis. Sequencing was performed on blood. The V gene is TRBV6-1, the J gene TRBJ2-7; 11 bases match TRBD2. The CDR3 coding sequence is TGTGCCAGCAGTGAACGACTAGCGGGACTATACGAGCAGTACTTC. Protein: CASSERLAGLYEQYF.